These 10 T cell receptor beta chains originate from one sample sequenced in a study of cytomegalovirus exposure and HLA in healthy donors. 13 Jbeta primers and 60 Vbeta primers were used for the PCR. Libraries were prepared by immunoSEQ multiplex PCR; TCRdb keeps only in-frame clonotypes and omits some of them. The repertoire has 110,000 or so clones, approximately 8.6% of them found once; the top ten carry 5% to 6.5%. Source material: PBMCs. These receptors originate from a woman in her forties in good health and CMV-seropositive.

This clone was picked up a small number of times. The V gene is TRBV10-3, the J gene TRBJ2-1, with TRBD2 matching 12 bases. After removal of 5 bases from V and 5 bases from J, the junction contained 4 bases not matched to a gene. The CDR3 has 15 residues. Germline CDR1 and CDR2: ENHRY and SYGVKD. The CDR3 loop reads CAISPTSGGNNEQFF. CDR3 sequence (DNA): TGTGCCATCAGTCCGACTAGCGGGGGTAACAATGAGCAGTTCTTC.

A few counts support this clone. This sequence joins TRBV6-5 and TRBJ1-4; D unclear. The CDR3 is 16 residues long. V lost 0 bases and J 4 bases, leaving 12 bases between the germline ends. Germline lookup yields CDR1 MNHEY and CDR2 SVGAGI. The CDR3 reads CASSYSSARNNEKLFF. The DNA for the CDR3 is TGTGCCAGCAGTTACTCGAGTGCTCGAAATAATGAAAAACTGTTTTTT.

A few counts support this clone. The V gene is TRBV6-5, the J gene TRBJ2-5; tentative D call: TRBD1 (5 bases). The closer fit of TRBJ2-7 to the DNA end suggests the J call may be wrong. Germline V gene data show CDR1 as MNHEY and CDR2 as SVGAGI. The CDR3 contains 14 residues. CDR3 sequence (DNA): TGTGCCAGCAGCCAAGGGGTGCCAACCTACGAGCAGTACTTC. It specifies CASSQGVPTYEQYF.

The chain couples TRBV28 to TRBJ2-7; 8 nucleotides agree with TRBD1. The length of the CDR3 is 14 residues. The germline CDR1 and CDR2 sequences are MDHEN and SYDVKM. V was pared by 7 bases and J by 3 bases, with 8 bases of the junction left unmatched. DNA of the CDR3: TGTGCCAGCACCGATTACAGGGGGGTCTACGAGCAGTACTTC. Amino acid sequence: CASTDYRGVYEQYF.

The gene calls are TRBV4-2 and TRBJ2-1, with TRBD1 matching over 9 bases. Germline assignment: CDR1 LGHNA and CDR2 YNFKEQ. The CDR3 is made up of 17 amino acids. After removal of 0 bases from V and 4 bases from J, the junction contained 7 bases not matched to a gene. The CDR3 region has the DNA TGTGCCAGCAGCCAAGATCTCGCCGGGACAGGGTACAATGAGCAGTTCTTC. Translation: CASSQDLAGTGYNEQFF.

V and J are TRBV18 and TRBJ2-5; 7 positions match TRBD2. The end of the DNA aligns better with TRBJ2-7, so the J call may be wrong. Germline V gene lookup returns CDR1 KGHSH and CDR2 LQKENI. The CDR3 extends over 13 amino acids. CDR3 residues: CASSPTSVNEQYF. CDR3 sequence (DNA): TGTGCCAGCTCACCAACTAGCGTTAACGAGCAGTACTTC.

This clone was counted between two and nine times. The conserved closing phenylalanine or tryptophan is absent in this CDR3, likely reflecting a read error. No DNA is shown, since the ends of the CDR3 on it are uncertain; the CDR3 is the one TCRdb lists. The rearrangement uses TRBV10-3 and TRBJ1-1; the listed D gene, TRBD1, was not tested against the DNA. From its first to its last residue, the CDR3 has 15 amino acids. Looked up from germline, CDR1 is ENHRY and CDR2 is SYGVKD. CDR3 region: CAISPPSGTGDRIFS.

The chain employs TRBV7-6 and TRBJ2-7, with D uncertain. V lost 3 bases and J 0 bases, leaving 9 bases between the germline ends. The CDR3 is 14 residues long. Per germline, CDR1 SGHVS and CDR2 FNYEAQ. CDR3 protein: CASSFGPFSYEQYF. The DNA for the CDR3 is TGTGCCAGCAGCTTTGGCCCGTTCTCCTACGAGCAGTACTTC. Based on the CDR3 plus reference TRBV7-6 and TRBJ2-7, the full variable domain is GAGVSQSPRYKVTKRGQDVALRCDPISGHVSLYWYRQALGQGPEFLTYFNYEAQQDKSGLPNDRFSAERPEGSISTLTIQRTEQRDSAMYRCASSFGPFSYEQYFGPGTRLTVT.

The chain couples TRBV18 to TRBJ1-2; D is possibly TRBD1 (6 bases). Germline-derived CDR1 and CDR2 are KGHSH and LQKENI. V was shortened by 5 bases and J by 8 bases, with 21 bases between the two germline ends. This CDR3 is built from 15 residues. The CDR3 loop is CASSSGAEAFWGYTF. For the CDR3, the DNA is TGTGCCAGCTCATCAGGGGCGGAGGCCTTTTGGGGCTACACCTTC.

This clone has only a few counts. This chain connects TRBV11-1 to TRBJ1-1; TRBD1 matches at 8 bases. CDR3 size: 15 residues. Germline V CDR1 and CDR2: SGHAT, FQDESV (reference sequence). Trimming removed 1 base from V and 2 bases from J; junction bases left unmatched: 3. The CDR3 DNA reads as TGTGCCAGCAGCTTAGGACCAGGGGGCAACACTGAAGCTTTCTTT. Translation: CASSLGPGGNTEAFF.